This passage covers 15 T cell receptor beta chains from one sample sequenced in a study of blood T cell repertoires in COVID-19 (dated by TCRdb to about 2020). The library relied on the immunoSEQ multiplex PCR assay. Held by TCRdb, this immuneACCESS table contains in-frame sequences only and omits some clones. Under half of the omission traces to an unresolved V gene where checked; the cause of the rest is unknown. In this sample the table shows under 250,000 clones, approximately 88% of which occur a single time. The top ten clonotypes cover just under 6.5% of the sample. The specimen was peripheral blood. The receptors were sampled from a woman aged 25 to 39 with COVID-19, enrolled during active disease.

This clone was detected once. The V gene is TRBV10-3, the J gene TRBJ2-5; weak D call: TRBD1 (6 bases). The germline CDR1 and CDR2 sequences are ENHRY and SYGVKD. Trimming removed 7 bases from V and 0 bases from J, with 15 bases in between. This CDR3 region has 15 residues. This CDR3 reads CAINHRDGDQETQYF. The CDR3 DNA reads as TGTGCCATCAACCACAGGGATGGGGACCAAGAGACCCAGTACTTC.

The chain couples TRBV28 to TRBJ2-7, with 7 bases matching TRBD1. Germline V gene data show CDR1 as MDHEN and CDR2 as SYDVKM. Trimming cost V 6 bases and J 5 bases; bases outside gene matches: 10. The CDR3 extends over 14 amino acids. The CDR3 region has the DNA TGTGCCAGCAGAACAACAGGGGAATCTCACGAGCAGTACGTC. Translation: CASRTTGESHEQYV.

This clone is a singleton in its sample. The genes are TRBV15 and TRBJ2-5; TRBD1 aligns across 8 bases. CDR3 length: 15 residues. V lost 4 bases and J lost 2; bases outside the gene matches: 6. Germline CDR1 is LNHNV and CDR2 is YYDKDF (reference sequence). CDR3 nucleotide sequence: TGTGCCACCAGCAAATGGACAGGGTCACAAGAGACCCAGTACTTC. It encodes CATSKWTGSQETQYF.

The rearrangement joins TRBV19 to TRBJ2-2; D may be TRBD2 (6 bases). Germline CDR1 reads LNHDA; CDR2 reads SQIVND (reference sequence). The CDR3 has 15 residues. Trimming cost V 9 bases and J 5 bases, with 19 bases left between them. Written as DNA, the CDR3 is TGTGCCAGCCACAGACCTGGGACTGATACCGGGGAGCTGTTTTTT. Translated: CASHRPGTDTGELFF.

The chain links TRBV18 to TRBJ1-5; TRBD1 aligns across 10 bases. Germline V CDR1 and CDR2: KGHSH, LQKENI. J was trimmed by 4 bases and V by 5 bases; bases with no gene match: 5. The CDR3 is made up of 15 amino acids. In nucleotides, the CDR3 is TGTGCCAGCTCAGCGGGACAGGGGCGAAATCAGCCCCAGCATTTT. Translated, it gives CASSAGQGRNQPQHF.

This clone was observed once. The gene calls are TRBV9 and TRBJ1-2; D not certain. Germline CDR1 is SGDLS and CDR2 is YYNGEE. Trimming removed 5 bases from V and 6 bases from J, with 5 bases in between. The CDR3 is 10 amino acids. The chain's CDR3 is CASSENGYTF. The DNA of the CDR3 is TGTGCCAGCAGTGAGAATGGCTACACCTTC.

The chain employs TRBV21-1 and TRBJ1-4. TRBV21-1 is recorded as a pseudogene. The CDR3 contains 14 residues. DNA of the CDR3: TGTGCCAGCTCGAGCCCCATCCCGAATGAAAAACTGTTTTTT. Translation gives CASSSPIPNEKLFF.

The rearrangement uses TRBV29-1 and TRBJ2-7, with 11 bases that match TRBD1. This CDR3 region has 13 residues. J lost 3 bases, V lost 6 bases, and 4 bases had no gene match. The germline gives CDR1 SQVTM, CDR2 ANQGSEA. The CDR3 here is CSVPGQGDYEQYF. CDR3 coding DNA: TGCAGCGTCCCGGGACAGGGGGACTACGAGCAGTACTTC.

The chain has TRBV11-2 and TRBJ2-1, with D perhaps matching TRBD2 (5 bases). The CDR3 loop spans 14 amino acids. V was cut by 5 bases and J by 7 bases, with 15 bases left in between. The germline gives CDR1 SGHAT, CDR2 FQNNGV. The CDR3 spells CASSLGRELNEQFF. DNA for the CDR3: TGTGCCAGCAGCCTCGGACGGGAATTGAATGAGCAGTTCTTC.

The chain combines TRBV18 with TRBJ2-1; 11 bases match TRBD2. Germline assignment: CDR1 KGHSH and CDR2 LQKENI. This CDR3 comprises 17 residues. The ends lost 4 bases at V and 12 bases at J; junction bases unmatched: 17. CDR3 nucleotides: TGTGCCAGCTCACACACCCCCGCCGGGACTAGCGGCGTTTGGCAGTTCTTC. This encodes CASSHTPAGTSGVWQFF.

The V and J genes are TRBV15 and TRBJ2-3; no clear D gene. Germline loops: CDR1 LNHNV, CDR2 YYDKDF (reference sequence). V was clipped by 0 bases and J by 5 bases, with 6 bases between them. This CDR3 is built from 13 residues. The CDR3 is CATSRDLGDTQYF. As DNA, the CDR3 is TGTGCCACCAGCAGAGATCTCGGAGATACGCAGTATTTT.

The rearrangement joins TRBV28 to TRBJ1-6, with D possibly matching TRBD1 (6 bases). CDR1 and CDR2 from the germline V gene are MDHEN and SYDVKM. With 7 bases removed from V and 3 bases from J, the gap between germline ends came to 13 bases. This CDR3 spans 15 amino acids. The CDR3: CASTGAVGYNSPLHF. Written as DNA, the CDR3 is TGTGCCAGCACAGGGGCTGTGGGCTATAATTCACCCCTCCACTTT.

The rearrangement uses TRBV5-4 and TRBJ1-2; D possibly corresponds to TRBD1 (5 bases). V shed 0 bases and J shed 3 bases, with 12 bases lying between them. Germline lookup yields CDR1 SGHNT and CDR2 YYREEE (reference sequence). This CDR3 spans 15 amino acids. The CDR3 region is CASSLGAGQYYGYTF. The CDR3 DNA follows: TGTGCCAGCAGCTTGGGCGCGGGGCAGTACTATGGCTACACCTTC.

This chain's CDR3 is CASSIRHRGRLYDSYEQYF. The CDR3 nucleotides are TGTGCCAGTAGTATAAGACACAGGGGGCGCCTCTACGATTCCTACGAGCAGTACTTC. This chain uses TRBV19 with TRBJ2-7, with 9 bases that match TRBD1. The CDR3 spans 19 residues. The V gene end was trimmed by 2 bases and the J gene end by 1 base; junction bases not matched to a gene: 15. CDR1 is LNHDA and CDR2 is SQIVND in the germline V gene (reference sequence).

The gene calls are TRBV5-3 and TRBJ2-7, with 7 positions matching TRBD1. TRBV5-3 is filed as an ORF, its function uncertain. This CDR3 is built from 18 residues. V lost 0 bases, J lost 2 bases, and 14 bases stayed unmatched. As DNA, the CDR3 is TGTGCCAGAAGCTTGGCCGCTGACGGGACAGCTAATACCTACGAGCAGTACGTC. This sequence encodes CARSLAADGTANTYEQYV.